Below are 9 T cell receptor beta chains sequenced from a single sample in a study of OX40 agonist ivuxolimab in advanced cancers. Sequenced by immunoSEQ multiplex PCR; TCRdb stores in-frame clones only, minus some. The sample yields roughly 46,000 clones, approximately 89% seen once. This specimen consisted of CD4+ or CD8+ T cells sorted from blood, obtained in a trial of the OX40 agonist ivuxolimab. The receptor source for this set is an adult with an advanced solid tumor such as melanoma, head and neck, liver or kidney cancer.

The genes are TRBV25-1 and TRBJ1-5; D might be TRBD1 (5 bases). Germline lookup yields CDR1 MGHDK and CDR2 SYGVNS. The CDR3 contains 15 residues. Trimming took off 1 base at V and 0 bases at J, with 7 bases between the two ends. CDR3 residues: CASSESGGSNQPQHF. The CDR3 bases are TGTGCCAGCAGTGAATCGGGGGGTAGCAATCAGCCCCAGCATTTT.

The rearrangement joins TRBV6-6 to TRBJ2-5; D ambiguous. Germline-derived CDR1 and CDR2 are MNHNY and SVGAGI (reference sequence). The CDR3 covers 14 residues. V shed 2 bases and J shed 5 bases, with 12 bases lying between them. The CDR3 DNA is TGTGCCAGCAGTTACCAAGACGGGTCCGAGACCCAGTACTTC. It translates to CASSYQDGSETQYF.

The DNA for the CDR3 is TGTGCCAGTACCCTCGGCGGGACAGGGGATGTCGAGCAGTACTTC. This translates into CASTLGGTGDVEQYF. The chain couples TRBV19 to TRBJ2-7; TRBD1 matches 10 bases. J gave up 6 bases and V 7 bases, and 12 bases lay outside the gene matches. This CDR3 has 15 residues. Germline assignment: CDR1 LNHDA and CDR2 SQIVND (reference sequence). The full variable domain, with the rest looked up from reference TRBV19 and TRBJ2-7, is DGGITQSPKYLFRKEGQNVTLSCEQNLNHDAMYWYRQDPGQGLRLIYYSQIVNDFQKGDIAEGYSVSREKKESFPLTVTSAQKNPTAFYLCASTLGGTGDVEQYFGPGTRLTVT.

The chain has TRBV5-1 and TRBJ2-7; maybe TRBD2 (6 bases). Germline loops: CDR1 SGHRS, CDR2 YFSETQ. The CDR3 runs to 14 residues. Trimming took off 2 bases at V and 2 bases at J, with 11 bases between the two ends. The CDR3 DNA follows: TGCGCCAGCAGCTTCGCGGGATCCGCCTACGAGCAGTACTTC. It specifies CASSFAGSAYEQYF.

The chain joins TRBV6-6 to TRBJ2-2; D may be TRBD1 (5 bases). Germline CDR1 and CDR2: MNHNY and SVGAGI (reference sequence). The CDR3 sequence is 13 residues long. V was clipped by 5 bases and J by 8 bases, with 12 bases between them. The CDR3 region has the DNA TGTGCCAGCAGTACCTTAAACAGGGGGGAGCTGTTTTTT. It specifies CASSTLNRGELFF.

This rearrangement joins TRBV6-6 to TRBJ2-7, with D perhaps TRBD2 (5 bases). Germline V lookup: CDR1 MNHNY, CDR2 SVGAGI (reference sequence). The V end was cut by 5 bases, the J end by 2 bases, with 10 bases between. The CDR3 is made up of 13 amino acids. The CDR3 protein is CASSLSGTYEQYF. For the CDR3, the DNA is TGTGCCAGCAGTCTATCCGGGACCTACGAGCAGTACTTC.

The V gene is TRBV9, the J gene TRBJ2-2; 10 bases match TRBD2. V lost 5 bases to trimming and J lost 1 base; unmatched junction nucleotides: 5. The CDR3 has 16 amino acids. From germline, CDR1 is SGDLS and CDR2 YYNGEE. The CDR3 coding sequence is TGTGCCAGCAGAGCCACTAGCGGGGTGAACACCGGGGAGCTGTTTTTT. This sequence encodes CASRATSGVNTGELFF. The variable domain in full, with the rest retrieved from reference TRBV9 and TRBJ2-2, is DSGVTQTPKHLITATGQRVTLRCSPRSGDLSVYWYQQSLDQGLQFLIQYYNGEERAKGNILERFSAQQFPDLHSELNLSSLELGDSALYFCASRATSGVNTGELFFGEGSRLTVL.

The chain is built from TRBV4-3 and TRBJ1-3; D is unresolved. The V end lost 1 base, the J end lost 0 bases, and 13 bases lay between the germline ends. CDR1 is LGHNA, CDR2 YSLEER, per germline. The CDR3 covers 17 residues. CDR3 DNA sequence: TGCGCCAGCAGCCAAGGCTGGTCGGAGAGCTCTGGAAACACCATATATTTT. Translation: CASSQGWSESSGNTIYF.

The chain's CDR3 is CASSPSMTSRTYEQYF. CDR3 DNA sequence: TGTGCCAGCAGCCCTTCTATGACTAGCAGGACCTACGAGCAGTACTTC. The rearrangement uses TRBV14 and TRBJ2-7, with 7 bases lining up with TRBD2. This CDR3 contains 16 residues. Unmatched junction bases numbered 11, after V lost 4 bases and J lost 2 bases. CDR1 is SGHDN and CDR2 is FVKESK in the germline V gene.